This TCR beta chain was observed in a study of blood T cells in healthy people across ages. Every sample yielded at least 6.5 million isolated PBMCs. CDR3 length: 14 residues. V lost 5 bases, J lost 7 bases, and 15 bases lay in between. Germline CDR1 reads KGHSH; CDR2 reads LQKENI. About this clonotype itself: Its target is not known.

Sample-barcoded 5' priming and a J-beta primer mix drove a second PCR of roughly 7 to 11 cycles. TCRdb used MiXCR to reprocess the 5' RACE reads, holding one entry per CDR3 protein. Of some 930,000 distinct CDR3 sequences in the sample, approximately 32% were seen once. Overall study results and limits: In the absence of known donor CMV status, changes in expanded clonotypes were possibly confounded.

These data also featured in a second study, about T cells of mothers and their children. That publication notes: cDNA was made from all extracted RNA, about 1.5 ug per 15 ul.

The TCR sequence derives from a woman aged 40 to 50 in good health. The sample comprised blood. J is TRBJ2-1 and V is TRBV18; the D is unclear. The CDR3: CASSAPPSGNEQFF. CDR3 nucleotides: TGTGCCAGCTCAGCCCCGCCGTCTGGGAATGAGCAGTTCTTC. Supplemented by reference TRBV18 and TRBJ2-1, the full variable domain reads NAGVMQNPRHLVRRRGQEARLRCSPMKGHSHVYWYRQLPEEGLKFMVYLQKENIIDESGMPKERFSAEFPKEGPSILRIQQVVRGDSAAYFCASSAPPSGNEQFFGPGTRLTVL.